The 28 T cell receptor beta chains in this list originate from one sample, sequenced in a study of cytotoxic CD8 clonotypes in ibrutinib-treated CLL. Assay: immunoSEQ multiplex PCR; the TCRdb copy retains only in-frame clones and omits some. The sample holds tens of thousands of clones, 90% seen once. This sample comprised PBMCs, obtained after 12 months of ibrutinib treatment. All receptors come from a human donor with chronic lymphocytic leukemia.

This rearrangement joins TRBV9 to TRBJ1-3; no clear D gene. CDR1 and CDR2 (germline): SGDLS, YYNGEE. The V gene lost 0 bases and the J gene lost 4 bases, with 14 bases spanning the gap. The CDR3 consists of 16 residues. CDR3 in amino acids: CASSVVPYSGGNTIYF. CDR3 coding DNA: TGTGCCAGCAGCGTAGTTCCGTATTCCGGAGGAAACACCATATATTTT.

Here the CDR3 DNA reads TGTGCCAGCAGTGAATCAGGGGGCACTAGGAAAAGGGACATTCAGTACTTC. Translating gives CASSESGGTRKRDIQYF. The chain recombines TRBV25-1 with TRBJ2-4; 8 nucleotides agree with TRBD1. Germline V gene lookup returns CDR1 MGHDK and CDR2 SYGVNS. The ends lost 1 base at V and 8 bases at J; junction bases unmatched: 13. The CDR3 totals 17 residues.

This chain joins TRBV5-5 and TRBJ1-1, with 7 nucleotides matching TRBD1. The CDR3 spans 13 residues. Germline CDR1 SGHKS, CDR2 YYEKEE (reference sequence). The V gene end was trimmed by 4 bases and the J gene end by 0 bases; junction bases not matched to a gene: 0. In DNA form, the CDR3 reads TGTGCCAGCAGCACAGGGGTGAACACTGAAGCTTTCTTT. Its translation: CASSTGVNTEAFF.

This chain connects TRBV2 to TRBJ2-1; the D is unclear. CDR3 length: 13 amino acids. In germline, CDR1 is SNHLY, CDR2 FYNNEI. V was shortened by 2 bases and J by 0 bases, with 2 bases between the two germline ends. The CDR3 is CASSENSYNEQFF. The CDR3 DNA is TGTGCCAGCAGTGAAAACTCCTACAATGAGCAGTTCTTC.

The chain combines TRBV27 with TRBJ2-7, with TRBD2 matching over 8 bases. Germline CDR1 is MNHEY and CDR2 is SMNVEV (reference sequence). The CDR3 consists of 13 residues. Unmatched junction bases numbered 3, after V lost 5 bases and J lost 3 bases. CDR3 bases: TGTGCCAGCAGTCGACTAGCGTTCTACGAGCAGTACTTC. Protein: CASSRLAFYEQYF.

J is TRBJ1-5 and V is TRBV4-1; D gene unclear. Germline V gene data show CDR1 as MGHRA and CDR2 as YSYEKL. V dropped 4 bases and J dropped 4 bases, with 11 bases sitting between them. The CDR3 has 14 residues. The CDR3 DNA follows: TGCGCCAGCAGCCCTGTCCCTACAAATCAGCCCCAGCATTTT. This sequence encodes CASSPVPTNQPQHF.

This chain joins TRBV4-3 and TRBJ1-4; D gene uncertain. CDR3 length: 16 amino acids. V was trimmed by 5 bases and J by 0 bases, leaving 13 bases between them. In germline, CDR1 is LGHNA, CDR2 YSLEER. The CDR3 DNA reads TGCGCCAGCAGCGTTAGCAGGACCGCAACTAATGAAAAACTGTTTTTT. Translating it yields CASSVSRTATNEKLFF.

The CDR3 nucleotides are TGTGCCAGTAGGCAAACAGTGGTGTACAATGAGCAGTTCTTC. Its protein product is CASRQTVVYNEQFF. This chain uses TRBV19 with TRBJ2-1; no reliable D call. The CDR3 contains 14 residues. Germline V gene sequence: CDR1 LNHDA, CDR2 SQIVND (reference sequence). The ends were cut back, 6 bases at V and 4 bases at J, with 13 bases in the middle.

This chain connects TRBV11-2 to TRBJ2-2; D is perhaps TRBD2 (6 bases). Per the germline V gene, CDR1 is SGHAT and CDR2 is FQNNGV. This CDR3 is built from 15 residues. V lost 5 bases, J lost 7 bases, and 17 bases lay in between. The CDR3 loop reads CASSPSRGWGGELFF. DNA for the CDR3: TGTGCCAGCAGCCCCAGTCGGGGGTGGGGCGGGGAGCTGTTTTTT.

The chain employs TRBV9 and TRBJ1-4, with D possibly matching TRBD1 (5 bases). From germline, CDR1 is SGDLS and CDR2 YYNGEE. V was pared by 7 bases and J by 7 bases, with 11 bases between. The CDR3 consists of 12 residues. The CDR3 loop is CASGQGPEKLFF. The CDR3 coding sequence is TGTGCCAGCGGCCAGGGACCTGAAAAACTGTTTTTT.

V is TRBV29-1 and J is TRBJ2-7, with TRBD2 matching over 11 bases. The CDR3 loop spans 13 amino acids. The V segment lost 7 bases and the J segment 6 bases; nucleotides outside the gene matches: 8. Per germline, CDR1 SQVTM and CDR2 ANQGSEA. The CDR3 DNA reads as TGCAGCGCCATAACGCTAGCGGGAGGCGAGCAGTACTTC. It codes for CSAITLAGGEQYF.

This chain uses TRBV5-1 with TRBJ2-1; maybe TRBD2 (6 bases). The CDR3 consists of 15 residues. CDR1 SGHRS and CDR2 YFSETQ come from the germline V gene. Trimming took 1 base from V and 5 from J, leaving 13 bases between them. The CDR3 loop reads CASSLKASVNNEQFF. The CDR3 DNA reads TGCGCCAGCAGCTTGAAGGCTAGCGTGAACAATGAGCAGTTCTTC. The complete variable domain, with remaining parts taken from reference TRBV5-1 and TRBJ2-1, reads KAGVTQTPRYLIKTRGQQVTLSCSPISGHRSVSWYQQTPGQGLQFLFEYFSETQRNKGNFPGRFSGRQFSNSRSEMNVSTLELGDSALYLCASSLKASVNNEQFFGPGTRLTVL.

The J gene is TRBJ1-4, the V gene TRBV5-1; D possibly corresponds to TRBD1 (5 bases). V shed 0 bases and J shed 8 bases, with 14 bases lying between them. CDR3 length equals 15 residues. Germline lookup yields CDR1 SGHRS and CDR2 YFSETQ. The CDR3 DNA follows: TGCGCCAGCAGCTTGGAGGGGCGGATTTGGGAAAAACTGTTTTTT. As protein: CASSLEGRIWEKLFF.

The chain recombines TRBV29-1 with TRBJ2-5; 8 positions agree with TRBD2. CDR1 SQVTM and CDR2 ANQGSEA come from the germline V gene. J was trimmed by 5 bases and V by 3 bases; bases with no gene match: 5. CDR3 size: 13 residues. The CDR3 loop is CSVDGTRWETQYF. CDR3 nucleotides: TGCAGCGTTGACGGGACTAGATGGGAGACCCAGTACTTC.

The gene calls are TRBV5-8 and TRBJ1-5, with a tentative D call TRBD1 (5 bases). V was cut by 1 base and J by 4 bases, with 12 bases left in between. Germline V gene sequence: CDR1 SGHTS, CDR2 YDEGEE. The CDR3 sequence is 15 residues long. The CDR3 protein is CASSLFQGVNQPQHF. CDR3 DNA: TGTGCCAGCAGCTTGTTTCAGGGTGTTAATCAGCCCCAGCATTTT.

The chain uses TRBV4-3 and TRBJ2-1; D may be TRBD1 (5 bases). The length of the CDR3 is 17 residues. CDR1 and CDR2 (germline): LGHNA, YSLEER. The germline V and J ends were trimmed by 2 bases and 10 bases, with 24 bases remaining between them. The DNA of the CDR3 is TGCGCCAGCAGCCAATTCAGGGATTTGGCTGGTTTTGGAGAGCAGTTCTTC. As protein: CASSQFRDLAGFGEQFF.

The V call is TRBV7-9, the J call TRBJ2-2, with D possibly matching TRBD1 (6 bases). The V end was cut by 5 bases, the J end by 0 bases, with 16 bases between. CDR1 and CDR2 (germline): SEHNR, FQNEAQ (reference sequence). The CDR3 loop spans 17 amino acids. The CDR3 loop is CASSPRSQGTNTGELFF. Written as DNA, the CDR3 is TGTGCCAGCAGCCCCAGGTCCCAGGGGACGAACACCGGGGAGCTGTTTTTT.

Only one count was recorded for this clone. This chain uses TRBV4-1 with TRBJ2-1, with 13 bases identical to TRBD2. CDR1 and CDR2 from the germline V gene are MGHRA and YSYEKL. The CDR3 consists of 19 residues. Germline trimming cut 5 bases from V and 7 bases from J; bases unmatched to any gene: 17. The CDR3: CASSTWTSGSRLVWNEQFF. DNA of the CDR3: TGCGCCAGCAGCACCTGGACTAGCGGGAGCCGTCTTGTTTGGAATGAGCAGTTCTTC.

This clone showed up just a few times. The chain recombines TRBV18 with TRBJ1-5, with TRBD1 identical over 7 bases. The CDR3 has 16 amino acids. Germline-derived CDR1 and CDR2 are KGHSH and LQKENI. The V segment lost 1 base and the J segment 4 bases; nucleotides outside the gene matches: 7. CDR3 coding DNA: TGTGCCAGCTCACCACAACAGGGGTTTTCTAATCAGCCCCAGCATTTT. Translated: CASSPQQGFSNQPQHF.

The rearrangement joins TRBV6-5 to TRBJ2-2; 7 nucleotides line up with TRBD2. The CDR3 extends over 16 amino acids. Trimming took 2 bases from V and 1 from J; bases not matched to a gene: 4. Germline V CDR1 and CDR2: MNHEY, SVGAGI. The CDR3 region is CASSYGLAENTGELFF. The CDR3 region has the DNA TGTGCCAGCAGTTACGGGCTAGCGGAGAACACCGGGGAGCTGTTTTTT.

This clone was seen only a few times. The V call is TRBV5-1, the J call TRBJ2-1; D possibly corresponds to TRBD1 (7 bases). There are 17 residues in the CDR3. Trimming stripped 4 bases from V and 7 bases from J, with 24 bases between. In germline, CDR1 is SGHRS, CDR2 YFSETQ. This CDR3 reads CASSPQGLPGLENEQFF. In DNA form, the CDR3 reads TGCGCCAGCAGCCCACAGGGGCTCCCGGGACTGGAAAATGAGCAGTTCTTC.

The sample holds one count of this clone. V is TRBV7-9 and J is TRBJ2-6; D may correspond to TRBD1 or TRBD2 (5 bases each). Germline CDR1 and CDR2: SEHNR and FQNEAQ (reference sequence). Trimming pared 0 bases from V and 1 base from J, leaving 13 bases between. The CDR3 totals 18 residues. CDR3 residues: CASSLAVVGVSGANVLTF. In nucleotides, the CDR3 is TGTGCCAGCAGCTTAGCTGTGGTGGGGGTGTCTGGGGCCAACGTCCTGACTTTC.

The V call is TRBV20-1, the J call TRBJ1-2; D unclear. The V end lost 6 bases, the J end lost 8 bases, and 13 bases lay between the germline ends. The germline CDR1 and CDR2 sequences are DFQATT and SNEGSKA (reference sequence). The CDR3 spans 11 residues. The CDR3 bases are TGCAGTGCCGAGTGGTCCAGCGGCTACACCTTC. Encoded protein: CSAEWSSGYTF.

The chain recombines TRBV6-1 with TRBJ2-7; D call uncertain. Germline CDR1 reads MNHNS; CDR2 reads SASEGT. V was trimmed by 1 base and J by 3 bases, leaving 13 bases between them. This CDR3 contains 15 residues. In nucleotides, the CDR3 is TGTGCCAGCAGTGAAGTGCGAGTGGTCAACTACGAGCAGTACTTC. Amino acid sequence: CASSEVRVVNYEQYF.

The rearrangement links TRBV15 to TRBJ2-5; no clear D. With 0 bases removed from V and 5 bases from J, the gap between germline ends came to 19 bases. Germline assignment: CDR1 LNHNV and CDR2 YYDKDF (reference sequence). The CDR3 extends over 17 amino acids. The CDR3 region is CATSRDKIGRRRETQYF. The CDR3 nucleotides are TGTGCCACCAGCAGAGATAAGATCGGCAGACGACGGGAGACCCAGTACTTC.

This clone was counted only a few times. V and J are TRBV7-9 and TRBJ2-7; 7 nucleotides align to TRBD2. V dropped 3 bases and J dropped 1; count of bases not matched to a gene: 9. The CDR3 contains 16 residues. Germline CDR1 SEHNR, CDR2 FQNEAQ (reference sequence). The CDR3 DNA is TGTGCCAGCAGCTTTGGTACAGCGGGACCTTCCTACGAGCAGTACTTC. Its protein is CASSFGTAGPSYEQYF.

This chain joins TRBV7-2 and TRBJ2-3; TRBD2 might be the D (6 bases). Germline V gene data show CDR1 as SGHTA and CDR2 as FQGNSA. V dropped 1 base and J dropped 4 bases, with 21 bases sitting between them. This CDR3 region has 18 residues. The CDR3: CASSLGFLGGLAADTQYF. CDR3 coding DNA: TGTGCCAGCAGCTTAGGTTTTTTAGGAGGGCTAGCTGCAGATACGCAGTATTTT.

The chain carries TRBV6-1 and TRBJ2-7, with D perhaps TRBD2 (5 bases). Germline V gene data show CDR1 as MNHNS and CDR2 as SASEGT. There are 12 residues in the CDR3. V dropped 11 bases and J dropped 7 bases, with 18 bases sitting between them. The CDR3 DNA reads TGTGCCGTTGTTAGCGTCGCTAGAGAGCAGTACTTC. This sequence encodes CAVVSVAREQYF.